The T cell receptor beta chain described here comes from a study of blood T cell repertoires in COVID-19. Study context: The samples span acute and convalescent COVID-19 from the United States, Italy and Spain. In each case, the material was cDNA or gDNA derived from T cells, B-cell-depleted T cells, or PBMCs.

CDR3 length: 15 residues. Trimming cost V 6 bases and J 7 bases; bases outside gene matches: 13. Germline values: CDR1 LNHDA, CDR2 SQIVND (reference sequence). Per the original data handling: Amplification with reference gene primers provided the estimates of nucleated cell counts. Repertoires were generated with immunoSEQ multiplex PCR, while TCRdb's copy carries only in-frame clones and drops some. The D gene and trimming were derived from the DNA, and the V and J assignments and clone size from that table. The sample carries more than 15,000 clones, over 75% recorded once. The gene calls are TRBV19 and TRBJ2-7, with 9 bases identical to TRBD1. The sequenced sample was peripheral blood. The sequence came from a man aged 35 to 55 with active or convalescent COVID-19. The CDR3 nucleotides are TGTGCCAGTAGGCCGTTGGGGACAGGGATTTCGGAGCAGTACTTC. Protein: CASRPLGTGISEQYF.